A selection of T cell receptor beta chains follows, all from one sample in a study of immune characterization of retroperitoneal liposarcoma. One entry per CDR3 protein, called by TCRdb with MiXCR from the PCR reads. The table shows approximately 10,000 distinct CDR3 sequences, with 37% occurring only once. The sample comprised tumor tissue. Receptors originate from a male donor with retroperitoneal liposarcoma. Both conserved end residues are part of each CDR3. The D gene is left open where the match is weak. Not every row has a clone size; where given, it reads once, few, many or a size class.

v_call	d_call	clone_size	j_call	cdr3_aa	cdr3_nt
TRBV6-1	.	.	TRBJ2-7	CASRLDSVLTNEQYF	TGTGCCAGCAGGCTGGACAGTGTCCTAACCAATGAGCAGTACTTC
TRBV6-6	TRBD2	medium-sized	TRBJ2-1	CASSDSSGGAYNEQFF	TGTGCCAGCAGTGACTCGAGCGGGGGGGCCTACAATGAGCAGTTCTTC
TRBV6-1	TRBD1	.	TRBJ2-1	CASSRNDRALENIQFF	TGTGCCAGCAGTCGAAATGACAGGGCCCTCGAAAACATTCAGTTCTTC
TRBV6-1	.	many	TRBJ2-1	CASTGMGYEQFF	TGTGCCAGCACGGGGATGGGATACGAGCAGTTCTTC
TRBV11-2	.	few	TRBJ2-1	CASSRRSASSYNEQFF	TGTGCCAGCAGTCGCCGTAGCGCCTCCTCCTACAATGAGCAGTTCTTC
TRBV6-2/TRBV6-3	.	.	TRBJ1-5	CASSQDHDQPQHF	TGTGCCAGCAGTCAGGATCATGATCAGCCCCAGCATTTT
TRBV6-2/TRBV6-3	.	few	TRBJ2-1	CASSYSKAEQFF	TGTGCCAGCAGTTACTCGAAGGCAGAGCAGTTCTTC
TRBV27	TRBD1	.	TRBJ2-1	CASSPLGQGYNEQFF	TGTGCCAGCAGTCCCCTGGGACAGGGCTACAATGAGCAGTTCTTC
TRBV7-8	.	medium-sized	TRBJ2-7	CASSLAEFNEQYF	TGTGCCAGCAGCTTAGCGGAGTTCAATGAGCAGTACTTC
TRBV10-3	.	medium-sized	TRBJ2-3	CAISEKLADTQYF	TGTGCCATCAGCGAAAAACTAGCAGATACGCAGTATTTT
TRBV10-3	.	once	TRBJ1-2	CAISTPGRDLSGYTF	TGTGCCATCAGTACCCCGGGACGGGATTTGAGCGGCTACACCTTC
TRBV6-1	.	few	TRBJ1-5	CASIRDLNQPQHF	TGTGCCAGCATTAGGGACCTCAATCAGCCCCAGCATTTT
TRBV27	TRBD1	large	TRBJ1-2	CASSLGPGGNGYTF	TGTGCCAGCAGTTTAGGGCCAGGGGGGAATGGCTACACCTTC
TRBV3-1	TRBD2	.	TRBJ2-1	CASSLPAGGSDEQFF	TGTGCCAGCAGCCTTCCAGCGGGAGGGAGTGATGAGCAGTTCTTC
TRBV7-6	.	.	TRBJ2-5	CASSPNPMVSGGTQYF	TGTGCCAGCAGTCCGAACCCCATGGTGAGCGGTGGGACCCAGTACTTC
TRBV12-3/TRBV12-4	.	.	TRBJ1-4	CASSFDSNEKLFF	TGTGCCAGCAGTTTCGATTCTAATGAAAAACTGTTTTTT
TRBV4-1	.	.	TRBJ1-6	CASSRTGQLSSSYNSPLHF	TGCGCCAGCAGCCGGACCGGACAGCTCTCTAGCTCCTATAATTCACCCCTCCACTTT
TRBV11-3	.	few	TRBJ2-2	CASSLTGFAGELFF	TGTGCCAGCAGCTTAACCGGGTTCGCCGGGGAGCTGTTTTTT
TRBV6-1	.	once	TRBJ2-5	CASSEVIISSRVKDEQYF	TGTGCCAGCAGTGAAGTAATAATCTCAAGCAGGGTCAAAGATGAGCAGTACTTC